The T cell receptor (beta chain) under discussion was sequenced for a study of shared clonotypes between healthy human individuals. Replicate sorted-subset PCRs were loaded with around 0.2 ug DNA, roughly 33,000 T cell genomes. TCRdb's table, derived via immunoSEQ multiplex PCR, lists solely in-frame clones and lacks some. This sample carries more than 2 million clones, over 85% of them seen once, and the ten largest clones take about 1.1%. Naive CD8 cells lacked CD45RO, underwent positive selection for CCR7 and left out terminally differentiated effector memory CD45RA+ cells. Every donor was a Caucasian adult from Nashville, Tennessee. V lost 6 bases to trimming and J lost 4 bases, with 13 bases between them. Germline values: CDR1 SQVTM, CDR2 ANQGSEA. There are 12 residues in the CDR3.

The material sequenced was naive CD8+ T cells sorted from blood. V usage is TRBV29-1 and J usage is TRBJ2-7; D is ambiguous. The source of this sequence is a man younger than 30 in good health. The CDR3 sequence: CSVLVGTYEQYF. CDR3 nucleotide sequence: TGCAGCGTCCTGGTCGGTACTTACGAGCAGTACTTC.